The 21 T cell receptor beta chains given below trace back to one sample, sequenced in a study of T cell changes during pregnancy in multiple sclerosis (dated by TCRdb to between 2018 and 2021). Library creation used the immunoSEQ multiplex PCR assay. In TCRdb, the immuneACCESS table is reduced to in-frame sequences with V and J assigned. These tables do not hold every clone; where another copy was compared, an unresolved V gene accounts for under half, and the others remain unexplained. Within this sample are over 35,000 clones, with 90% of them counted one time only. The ten largest make up 0.4% to 0.6% of the sample. Specimen: CD4+ T cells from peripheral blood mononuclear cells, collected in the first trimester of pregnancy. All receptors come from a female donor in good health, enrolled as a control in a pregnancy study.

Only one count was recorded for this clone. The rearrangement joins TRBV6-5 to TRBJ2-2, with 11 positions matching TRBD1. The CDR3 sequence is 15 residues long. V shed 5 bases, J shed 6 bases, and the junction held 5 bases outside the gene matches. The V gene's germline CDR1 is MNHEY and CDR2 SVGAGI. CDR3 loop: CASSRPGQGAGELFF. In DNA, the CDR3 is TGTGCCAGCAGTAGGCCGGGACAGGGGGCCGGGGAGCTGTTTTTT.

The V gene is TRBV28, the J gene TRBJ1-4, with 7 bases lining up with TRBD1. Germline V lookup: CDR1 MDHEN, CDR2 SYDVKM. The CDR3 is made up of 13 amino acids. With V trimmed by 5 bases and J by 11 bases, 8 bases remained unmatched. CDR3 in DNA: TGTGCCAGCAGTCTGATTACAGGGGACAAACTGTTTTTT. Translation: CASSLITGDKLFF.

With respect to this clone: The junction differs from germline at one of its ends, possibly a read error. The chain couples TRBV7-7 to TRBJ2-1; D may be TRBD2 (6 bases). CDR1 is SSHAT, CDR2 FNYEAQ, per germline (reference sequence). The CDR3 consists of 15 residues. CDR3 DNA sequence: TGTGCTAGCAGCGTCGGAATAGGAGGGGCTAATGAGCAGTTCTTC. Translated: CASSVGIGGANEQFF.

The genes are TRBV4-3 and TRBJ2-2; 10 bases line up with TRBD1. The J segment lost 1 base and the V segment lost 5 bases, leaving 7 bases of the junction unmatched. Germline V gives CDR1 LGHNA, CDR2 YSLEER. CDR3 length equals 17 residues. The CDR3 region is CASSAGQGKRNTGELFF. The CDR3 coding sequence is TGCGCCAGCAGCGCGGGACAGGGGAAAAGGAACACCGGGGAGCTGTTTTTT.

The CDR3 loop is CASSSLGQQNSPLHF. The CDR3 DNA reads TGTGCCAGCAGCTCGCTGGGACAGCAGAATTCACCCCTCCACTTT. J is TRBJ1-6 and V is TRBV7-9; 7 bases match TRBD1. The J segment lost 7 bases and the V segment lost 4 bases, leaving 7 bases of the junction unmatched. This CDR3 has 15 amino acids. Germline V gene lookup returns CDR1 SEHNR and CDR2 FQNEAQ (reference sequence).

The chain joins TRBV5-1 to TRBJ1-1; D is perhaps TRBD1 (6 bases). Germline values: CDR1 SGHRS, CDR2 YFSETQ. Trimming removed 6 bases at V and 1 base at J, with 16 bases between. This CDR3 region has 15 residues. CDR3 DNA sequence: TGCGCCAGCATGGCAGAGTTCAGGGGGAACACTGAAGCTTTCTTT. Translating gives CASMAEFRGNTEAFF. Filled out from reference TRBV5-1 and TRBJ1-1, the complete variable domain reads KAGVTQTPRYLIKTRGQQVTLSCSPISGHRSVSWYQQTPGQGLQFLFEYFSETQRNKGNFPGRFSGRQFSNSRSEMNVSTLELGDSALYLCASMAEFRGNTEAFFGQGTRLTVV.

This rearrangement joins TRBV6-1 to TRBJ1-2, with D possibly being TRBD1 (5 bases). Germline CDR1 is MNHNS and CDR2 is SASEGT. The germline V and J ends were trimmed by 3 bases and 5 bases, with 16 bases remaining between them. The CDR3 is 15 amino acids. CDR3 sequence reads: CASSDGGRRPYGYTF. The CDR3 nucleotides read TGTGCCAGCAGTGACGGGGGGAGACGACCTTATGGCTACACCTTC.

The gene calls are TRBV29-1 and TRBJ2-5; no reliable D call. Germline CDR1 and CDR2: SQVTM and ANQGSEA. Trimming removed 3 bases at V and 4 bases at J, with 21 bases between. The CDR3 is 16 amino acids. The CDR3 loop is CSVEEWRNEVGETQYF. In DNA form, the CDR3 reads TGCAGCGTTGAGGAGTGGAGAAACGAGGTGGGAGAGACCCAGTACTTC. The complete variable domain, with remaining parts taken from reference TRBV29-1 and TRBJ2-5, reads SAVISQKPSRDICQRGTSLTIQCQVDSQVTMMFWYRQQPGQSLTLIATANQGSEATYESGFVIDKFPISRPNLTFSTLTVSNMSPEDSSIYLCSVEEWRNEVGETQYFGPGTRLLVL.

CDR3: CASSLGGGFGTQYF. Written as DNA, the CDR3 is TGCGCCAGCAGCTTGGGCGGGGGGTTCGGGACCCAGTACTTC. V is TRBV5-1 and J is TRBJ2-5; 8 nucleotides agree with TRBD2. This CDR3 comprises 14 residues. Germline V CDR1 and CDR2: SGHRS, YFSETQ. The ends lost 0 bases at V and 7 bases at J; junction bases unmatched: 5.

V is TRBV7-2 and J is TRBJ2-2; D is ambiguous. The germline gives CDR1 SGHTA, CDR2 FQGNSA. V was pared by 1 base and J by 4 bases, with 4 bases between. CDR3 length: 13 residues. CDR3 residues: CASSLVSTGELFF. CDR3 DNA: TGTGCCAGCAGCTTAGTATCCACCGGGGAGCTGTTTTTT.

The gene calls are TRBV4-3 and TRBJ1-5; D is ambiguous. Germline CDR1 and CDR2: LGHNA and YSLEER. Trimming pared 0 bases from V and 9 bases from J, leaving 9 bases between. The CDR3 extends over 13 amino acids. The CDR3 coding sequence is TGCGCCAGCAGCCAAGACCCCAACAGGCCCCAGCATTTT. Translated, it gives CASSQDPNRPQHF.

The rearrangement joins TRBV28 to TRBJ1-1; TRBD1 matches at 7 bases. CDR1 is MDHEN, CDR2 SYDVKM, per germline. The length of the CDR3 is 15 residues. The V and J ends lost 5 bases and 0 bases, in that order; junction bases with no gene match: 6. CDR3 DNA: TGTGCCAGCAGTCCCCGGACAGGACTGAACACTGAAGCTTTCTTT. This sequence encodes CASSPRTGLNTEAFF.

V is TRBV7-3 and J is TRBJ2-2; TRBD2 agrees at 9 bases. The ends lost 5 bases at V and 9 bases at J; junction bases unmatched: 10. The CDR3 spans 15 residues. The germline V gene encodes CDR1 SGHTA and CDR2 FQGTGA. The CDR3 loop is CASSRSGLATRELFF. The CDR3 DNA sequence: TGTGCCAGCAGCCGCTCGGGACTAGCTACTCGGGAGCTGTTTTTT.

This clone has a single count. The chain employs TRBV7-8 and TRBJ2-4; 11 bases agree with TRBD1. The CDR3 consists of 14 residues. Per germline, CDR1 SGHVS and CDR2 FQNEAQ. V lost 4 bases to trimming and J lost 8 bases; unmatched junction nucleotides: 4. DNA for the CDR3: TGTGCCAGCAGCTGGACAGGGGGCGGCGACATTCAGTACTTC. Protein: CASSWTGGGDIQYF.

The chain links TRBV6-5 to TRBJ1-3, with D possibly TRBD1 on 6 matching bases. There are 14 residues in the CDR3. V shed 10 bases and J shed 0 bases, with 13 bases lying between them. In germline, CDR1 is MNHEY, CDR2 SVGAGI. CDR3 residues: CATAGQLSGNTIYF. CDR3 nucleotides: TGTGCCACCGCCGGACAGCTCTCTGGAAACACCATATATTTT.

The chain couples TRBV5-4 to TRBJ2-7; 8 nucleotides align to TRBD1. The CDR3 sequence is 15 residues long. CDR1 is SGHNT, CDR2 YYREEE, per germline (reference sequence). V dropped 4 bases and J dropped 4; count of bases not matched to a gene: 10. Here the CDR3 reads CASSPRTGKRYEQYF. The CDR3 DNA reads TGTGCCAGCAGCCCAAGGACAGGGAAACGTTACGAGCAGTACTTC.

The genes are TRBV19 and TRBJ1-5; no definite D call. The germline V and J ends were trimmed by 3 bases and 4 bases, with 7 bases remaining between them. The germline V gene has CDR1 LNHDA and CDR2 SQIVND (reference sequence). CDR3 length: 13 residues. The CDR3 DNA is TGTGCCAGTAGTATTGTTTATAATCAGCCCCAGCATTTT. This translates into CASSIVYNQPQHF. Full variable domain (rest looked up from reference TRBV19 and TRBJ1-5): DGGITQSPKYLFRKEGQNVTLSCEQNLNHDAMYWYRQDPGQGLRLIYYSQIVNDFQKGDIAEGYSVSREKKESFPLTVTSAQKNPTAFYLCASSIVYNQPQHFGDGTRLSIL.

This chain uses TRBV27 with TRBJ1-2; D is perhaps TRBD1 (5 bases). Trimming took 0 bases from V and 0 from J, leaving 14 bases between them. The length of the CDR3 is 17 residues. The germline CDR1 and CDR2 sequences are MNHEY and SMNVEV (reference sequence). The CDR3 region has the DNA TGTGCCAGCAGTTTATCCCGACAGATCACCCCTAACTATGGCTACACCTTC. This sequence encodes CASSLSRQITPNYGYTF.

The genes are TRBV9 and TRBJ2-2; 14 nucleotides match TRBD2. The CDR3 length is 15 residues. The V and J ends lost 5 bases and 7 bases, in that order; junction bases with no gene match: 4. The germline V gene encodes CDR1 SGDLS and CDR2 YYNGEE. Written as DNA, the CDR3 is TGTGCCAGCAGTGGACTAGCGGGGGGATACGGGGAGCTGTTTTTT. Translation gives CASSGLAGGYGELFF.

This sequence joins TRBV15 and TRBJ1-2, with D perhaps matching TRBD1 (6 bases). The CDR3 is made up of 18 amino acids. Trimming pared 0 bases from V and 4 bases from J, leaving 21 bases between. Germline V gene sequence: CDR1 LNHNV, CDR2 YYDKDF (reference sequence). The CDR3 DNA sequence: TGTGCCACCAGCAGAGATCGGGAACGGGGGGCGCGTCTCTATGGCTACACCTTC. Translating gives CATSRDRERGARLYGYTF. The variable domain in full, with the rest retrieved from reference TRBV15 and TRBJ1-2, is DAMVIQNPRYQVTQFGKPVTLSCSQTLNHNVMYWYQQKSSQAPKLLFHYYDKDFNNEADTPDNFQSRRPNTSFCFLDIRSPGLGDTAMYLCATSRDRERGARLYGYTFGSGTRLTVV.

The V gene is TRBV4-1, the J gene TRBJ2-5; D not resolved. The CDR3 is 15 residues long. The germline V and J ends were trimmed by 1 base and 5 bases, with 14 bases remaining between them. Germline V CDR1 and CDR2: MGHRA, YSYEKL. CDR3 region: CASSQVLRPGETQYF. The CDR3 nucleotides are TGCGCCAGCAGCCAAGTGTTGCGTCCCGGGGAGACCCAGTACTTC.